The present TCR beta chain was sequenced within a study of T cell responses to AZD1222 COVID-19 vaccine. The length of the CDR3 is 17 residues. Germline V lookup: CDR1 KGHDR, CDR2 SFDVKD. V was trimmed by 0 bases and J by 1 base, leaving 11 bases between them. The assay was immunoSEQ multiplex PCR, and TCRdb's table has in-frame clones only and misses some. The sample has about 84,000 clones, approximately 85% seen once. The sequencing used peripheral blood, collected 28 days after the second AZD1222 dose. The gene calls are TRBV24-1 and TRBJ1-4; D might be TRBD1 (6 bases). The clonotype comes from an adult who received the AZD1222 COVID-19 vaccine. CDR3 in DNA: TGTGCCACCAGTGATTTGAGTGAGACAGGAACTAATGAAAAACTGTTTTTT. Amino acid sequence: CATSDLSETGTNEKLFF.